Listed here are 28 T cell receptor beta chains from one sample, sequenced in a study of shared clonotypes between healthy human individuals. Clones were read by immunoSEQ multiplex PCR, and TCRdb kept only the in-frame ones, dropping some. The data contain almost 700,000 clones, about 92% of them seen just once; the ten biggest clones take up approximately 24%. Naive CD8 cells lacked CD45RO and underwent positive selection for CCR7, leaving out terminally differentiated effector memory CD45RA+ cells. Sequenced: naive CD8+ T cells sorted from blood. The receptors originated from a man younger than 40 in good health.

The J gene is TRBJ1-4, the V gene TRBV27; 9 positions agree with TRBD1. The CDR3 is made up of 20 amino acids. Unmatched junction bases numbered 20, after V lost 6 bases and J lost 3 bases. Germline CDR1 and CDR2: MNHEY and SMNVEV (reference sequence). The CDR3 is CASRSFVVRDRVSSNEKLFF. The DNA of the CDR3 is TGTGCCAGCAGATCGTTTGTAGTACGGGACAGGGTTTCATCTAATGAAAAACTGTTTTTT.

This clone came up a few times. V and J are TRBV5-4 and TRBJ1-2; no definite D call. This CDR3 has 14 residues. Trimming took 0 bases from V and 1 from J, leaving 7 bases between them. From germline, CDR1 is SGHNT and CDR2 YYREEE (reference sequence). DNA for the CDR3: TGTGCCAGCAGCTTGGGATTTGGTAACTATGGCTACACCTTC. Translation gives CASSLGFGNYGYTF.

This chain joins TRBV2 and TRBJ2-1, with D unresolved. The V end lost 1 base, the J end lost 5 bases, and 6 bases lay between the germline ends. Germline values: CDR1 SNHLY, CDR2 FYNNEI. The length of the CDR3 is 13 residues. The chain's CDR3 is CASSEGLNNEQFF. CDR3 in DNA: TGTGCCAGCAGTGAAGGCCTAAACAATGAGCAGTTCTTC.

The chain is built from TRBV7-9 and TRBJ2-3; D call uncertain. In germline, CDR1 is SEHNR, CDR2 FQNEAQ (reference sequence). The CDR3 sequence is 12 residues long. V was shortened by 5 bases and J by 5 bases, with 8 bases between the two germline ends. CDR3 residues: CASSIIKDTQYF. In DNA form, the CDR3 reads TGTGCCAGCAGCATAATTAAAGATACGCAGTATTTT.

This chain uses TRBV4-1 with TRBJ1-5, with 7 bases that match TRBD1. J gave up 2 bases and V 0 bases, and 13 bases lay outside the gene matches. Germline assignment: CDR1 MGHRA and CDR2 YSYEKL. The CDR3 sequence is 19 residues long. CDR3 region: CASSQDGPEKTGRNQPQHF. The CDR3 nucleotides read TGCGCCAGCAGCCAAGATGGACCCGAGAAGACAGGGCGCAATCAGCCCCAGCATTTT.

CDR3 coding DNA: TGTGCCAGCAGTTGGTCAGGGCTTAGCTCTGGAAACACCATATATTTT. Residues: CASSWSGLSSGNTIYF. The chain joins TRBV27 to TRBJ1-3; D perhaps matches TRBD1 (5 bases). The CDR3 length is 16 residues. V was pared by 4 bases and J by 0 bases, with 13 bases between. Germline V gene data show CDR1 as MNHEY and CDR2 as SMNVEV (reference sequence).

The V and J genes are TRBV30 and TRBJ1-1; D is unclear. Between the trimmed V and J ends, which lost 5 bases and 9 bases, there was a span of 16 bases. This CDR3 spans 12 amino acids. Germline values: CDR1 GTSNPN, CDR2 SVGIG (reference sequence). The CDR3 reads CAWSEVEAQAFF. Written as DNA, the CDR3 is TGTGCCTGGTCCGAAGTCGAAGCCCAAGCTTTCTTT.

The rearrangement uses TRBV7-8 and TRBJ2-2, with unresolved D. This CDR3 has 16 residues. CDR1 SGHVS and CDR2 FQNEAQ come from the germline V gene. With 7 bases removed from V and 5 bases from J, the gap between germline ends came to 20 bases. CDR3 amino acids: CASTLGGPARTGELFF. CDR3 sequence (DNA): TGTGCCAGCACCCTCGGCGGTCCCGCGAGGACCGGGGAGCTGTTTTTT.

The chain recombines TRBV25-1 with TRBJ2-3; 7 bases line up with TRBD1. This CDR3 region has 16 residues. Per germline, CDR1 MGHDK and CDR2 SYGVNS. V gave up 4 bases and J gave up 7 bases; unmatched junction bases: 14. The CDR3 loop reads CASSASSTGTSNTQYF. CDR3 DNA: TGTGCCAGCAGTGCATCTTCGACAGGGACATCAAATACGCAGTATTTT.

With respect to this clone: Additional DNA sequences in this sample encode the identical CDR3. CDR3 sequence (DNA): TGTGCCAGCAGTCCCGGGACAGGGGAAACCTACGAGCAGTACTTC. Translation: CASSPGTGETYEQYF. The chain joins TRBV28 to TRBJ2-7; 10 bases agree with TRBD1. J gave up 2 bases and V 5 bases, and 6 bases lay outside the gene matches. The germline gives CDR1 MDHEN, CDR2 SYDVKM. The CDR3 spans 15 residues.

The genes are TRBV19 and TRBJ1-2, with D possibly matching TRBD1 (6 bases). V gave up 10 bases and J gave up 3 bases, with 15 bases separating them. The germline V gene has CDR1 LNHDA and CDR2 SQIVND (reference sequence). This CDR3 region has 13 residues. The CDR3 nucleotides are TGTGCCACCACGAACGGGGGCCACTATGGCTACACCTTC. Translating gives CATTNGGHYGYTF.

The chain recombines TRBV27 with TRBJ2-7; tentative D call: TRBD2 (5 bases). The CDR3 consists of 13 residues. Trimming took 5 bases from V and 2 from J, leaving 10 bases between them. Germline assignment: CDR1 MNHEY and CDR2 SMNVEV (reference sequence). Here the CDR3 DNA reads TGTGCCAGCAGTGCGGGCGTACCCTACGAGCAGTACTTC. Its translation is CASSAGVPYEQYF.

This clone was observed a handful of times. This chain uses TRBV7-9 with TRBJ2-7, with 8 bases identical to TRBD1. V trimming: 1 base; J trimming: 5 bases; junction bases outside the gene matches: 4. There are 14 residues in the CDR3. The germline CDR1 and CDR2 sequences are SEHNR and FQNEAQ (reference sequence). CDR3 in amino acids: CASSLGTGPHEQYF. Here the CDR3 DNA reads TGTGCCAGCAGCTTAGGGACAGGGCCTCACGAGCAGTACTTC.

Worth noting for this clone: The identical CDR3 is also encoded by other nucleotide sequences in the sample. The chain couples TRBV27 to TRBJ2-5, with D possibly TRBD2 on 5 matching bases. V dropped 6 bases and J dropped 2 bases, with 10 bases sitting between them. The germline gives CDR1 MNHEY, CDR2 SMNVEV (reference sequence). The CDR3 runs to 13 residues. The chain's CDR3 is CASSLLGQETQYF. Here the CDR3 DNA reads TGTGCCAGCAGCTTACTAGGGCAAGAGACCCAGTACTTC.

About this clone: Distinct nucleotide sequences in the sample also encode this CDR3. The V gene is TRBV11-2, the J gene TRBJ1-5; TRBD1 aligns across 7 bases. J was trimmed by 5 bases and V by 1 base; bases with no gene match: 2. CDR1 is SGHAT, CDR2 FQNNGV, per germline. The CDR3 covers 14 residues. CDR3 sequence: CASSLGQGDQPQHF. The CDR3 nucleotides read TGTGCCAGCAGCTTAGGACAGGGAGATCAGCCCCAGCATTTT. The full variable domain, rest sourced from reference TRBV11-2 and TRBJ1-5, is EAGVAQSPRYKIIEKRQSVAFWCNPISGHATLYWYQQILGQGPKLLIQFQNNGVVDDSQLPKDRFSAERLKGVDSTLKIQPAKLEDSAVYLCASSLGQGDQPQHFGDGTRLSIL.

The CDR3 here is CASRRNNEKLFF. The CDR3 DNA sequence: TGTGCCAGCCGTCGGAATAATGAAAAACTGTTTTTT. V gene TRBV27 combines with J gene TRBJ1-4; D is undetermined. The germline gives CDR1 MNHEY, CDR2 SMNVEV (reference sequence). The CDR3 covers 12 residues. V was clipped by 8 bases and J by 4 bases, with 8 bases between them.

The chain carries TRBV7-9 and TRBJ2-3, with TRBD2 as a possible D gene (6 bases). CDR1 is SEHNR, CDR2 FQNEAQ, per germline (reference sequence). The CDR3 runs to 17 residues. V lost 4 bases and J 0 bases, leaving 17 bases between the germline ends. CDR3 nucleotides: TGTGCCAGCAGCTCCCCTCCACTAGCAGAAAGCACAGATACGCAGTATTTT. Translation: CASSSPPLAESTDTQYF.

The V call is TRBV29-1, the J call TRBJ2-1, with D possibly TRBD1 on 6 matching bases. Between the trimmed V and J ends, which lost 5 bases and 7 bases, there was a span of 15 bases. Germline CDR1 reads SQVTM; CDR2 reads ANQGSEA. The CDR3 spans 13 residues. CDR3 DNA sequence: TGCAGCGTTCATGGACAGTACAGGAATGAGCAGTTCTTC. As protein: CSVHGQYRNEQFF.

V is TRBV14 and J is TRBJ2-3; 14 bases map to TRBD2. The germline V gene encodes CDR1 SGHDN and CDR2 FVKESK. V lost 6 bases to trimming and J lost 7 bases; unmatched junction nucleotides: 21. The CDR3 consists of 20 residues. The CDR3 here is CASSHATGTSGRHGVNTQYF. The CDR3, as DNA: TGTGCCAGCAGTCACGCGACCGGGACTAGCGGGAGACACGGTGTGAATACGCAGTATTTT.

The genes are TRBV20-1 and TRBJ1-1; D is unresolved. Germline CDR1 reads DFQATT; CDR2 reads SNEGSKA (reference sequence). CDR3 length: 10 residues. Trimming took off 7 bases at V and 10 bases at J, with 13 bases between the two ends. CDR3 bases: TGCAGTGTTTGGGAGGATGGAGCTTTCTTT. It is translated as CSVWEDGAFF.

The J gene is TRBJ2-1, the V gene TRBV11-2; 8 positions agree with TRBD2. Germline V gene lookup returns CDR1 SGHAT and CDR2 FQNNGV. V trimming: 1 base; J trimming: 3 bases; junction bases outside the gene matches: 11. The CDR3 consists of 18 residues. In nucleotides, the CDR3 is TGTGCCAGCAGCTTAGGCGGGAAAAGCGGGAGTAACTACAATGAGCAGTTCTTC. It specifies CASSLGGKSGSNYNEQFF.

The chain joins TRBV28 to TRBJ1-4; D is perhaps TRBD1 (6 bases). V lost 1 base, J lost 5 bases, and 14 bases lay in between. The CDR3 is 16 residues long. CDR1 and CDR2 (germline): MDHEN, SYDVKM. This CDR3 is CASSLYRVGGNEKLFF. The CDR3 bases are TGTGCCAGCAGTTTATACAGGGTTGGCGGGAATGAAAAACTGTTTTTT.

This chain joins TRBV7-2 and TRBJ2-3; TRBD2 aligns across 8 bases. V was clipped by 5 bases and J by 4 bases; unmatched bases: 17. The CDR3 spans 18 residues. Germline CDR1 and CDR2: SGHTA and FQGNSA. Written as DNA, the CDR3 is TGTGCCAGCAGCCCCTCGGGGTCATTAGCGGGAAGGGCAGATACGCAGTATTTT. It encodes CASSPSGSLAGRADTQYF.

The CDR3 sequence: CAIRGRDPSNAGEEHYEQYF. CDR3 coding DNA: TGTGCCATCAGAGGCCGGGACCCATCAAACGCGGGAGAAGAACACTACGAGCAGTACTTC. J is TRBJ2-7 and V is TRBV10-3; 7 nucleotides align to TRBD2. V was clipped by 6 bases and J by 3 bases; unmatched bases: 26. The CDR3 length is 20 residues. The germline CDR1 and CDR2 sequences are ENHRY and SYGVKD.

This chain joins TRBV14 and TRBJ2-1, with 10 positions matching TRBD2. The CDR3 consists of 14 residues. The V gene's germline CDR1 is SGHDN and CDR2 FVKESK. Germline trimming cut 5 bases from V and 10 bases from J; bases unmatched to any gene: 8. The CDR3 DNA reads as TGTGCCAGCAGCTACCTAGCGGGAGATCGCGAGCAGTTCTTC. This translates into CASSYLAGDREQFF.

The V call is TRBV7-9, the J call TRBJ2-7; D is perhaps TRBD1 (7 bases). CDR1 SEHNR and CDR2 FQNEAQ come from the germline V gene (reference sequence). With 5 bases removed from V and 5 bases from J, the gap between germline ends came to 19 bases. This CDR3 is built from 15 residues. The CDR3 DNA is TGTGCCAGCAGCACCAGGGGGGAGCGACTAAACGAGCAGTACTTC. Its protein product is CASSTRGERLNEQYF.

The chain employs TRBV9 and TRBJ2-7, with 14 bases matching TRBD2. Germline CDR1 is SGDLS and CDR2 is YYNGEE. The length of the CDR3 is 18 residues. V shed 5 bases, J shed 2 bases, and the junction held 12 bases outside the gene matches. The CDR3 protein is CASSPTGTSGRGAYEQYF. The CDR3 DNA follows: TGTGCCAGCAGTCCGACCGGGACTAGCGGGAGAGGGGCCTACGAGCAGTACTTC.

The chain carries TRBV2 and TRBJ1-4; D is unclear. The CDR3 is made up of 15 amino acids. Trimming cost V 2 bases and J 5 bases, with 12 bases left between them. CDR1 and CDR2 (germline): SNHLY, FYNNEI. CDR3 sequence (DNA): TGTGCCAGCAGTGAATGGGCGGCTTACAATGAAAAACTGTTTTTT. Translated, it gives CASSEWAAYNEKLFF. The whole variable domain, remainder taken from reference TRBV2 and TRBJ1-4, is EPEVTQTPSHQVTQMGQEVILRCVPISNHLYFYWYRQILGQKVEFLVSFYNNEISEKSEIFDDQFSVERPDGSNFTLKIRSTKLEDSAMYFCASSEWAAYNEKLFFGSGTQLSVL.